Shown below are 30 T cell receptor beta chains from a single sample sequenced in a study of T cells in women clearing cervical HPV infection (dated by TCRdb to the late 2010s). The library was produced with the immunoSEQ multiplex PCR assay. Drawn from immuneACCESS, this table holds only the in-frame rearrangements with V and J called that TCRdb kept. Clones are partly lost; checked studies trace under half to an unresolved V gene and leave the rest unexplained. The sample table includes under 45,000 clones. Of the sample, 6.5% to 8.5% falls within the top ten clones. The sequenced sample consisted of blood buffy coat. These TCRs come from a woman between 18 and 75 years old with a cervical HPV16 infection that either progressed to CIN3+ or cleared (not recorded which).

To note about this clone: Read coverage stops 3 residues before the CDR3 terminus; the germline J gene supplies the remainder. The V and J genes are TRBV7-2 and TRBJ2-1, with 12 bases matching TRBD1. The CDR3 runs to 14 residues. CDR1 is SGHTA and CDR2 is FQGNSA in the germline V gene. The J segment lost 9 bases and the V segment lost 7 bases, leaving 7 bases of the junction unmatched. Incomplete CDR3 DNA: TGTGCCAGCACCGGGACAGGGGGCCCAGGTGAG. This sequence encodes CASTGTGGPGE. From start to end, the CDR3 is CASTGTGGPGEQFF.

As regards this clone: With the read ending 3 residues before the CDR3 end, the germline J gene is used to fill in that end. The V call is TRBV7-3, the J call TRBJ2-1; D unresolved. The V end was cut by 2 bases, the J end by 6 bases, with 14 bases between. Germline CDR1 is SGHTA and CDR2 is FQGTGA. CDR3 length equals 15 residues. The CDR3 sequence: CASSLLGQGFNEQFF. The covered CDR3 bases are TGTGCCAGCAGCTTATTAGGCCAAGGGTTCAATGAG.

Worth noting for this clone: From the germline J gene comes the end of the CDR3, since the read stops 3 residues before it. The chain carries TRBV20-1 and TRBJ2-3, with TRBD2 matching over 11 bases. Germline CDR1 is DFQATT and CDR2 is SNEGSKA (reference sequence). V gave up 3 bases and J gave up 6 bases; unmatched junction bases: 8. The CDR3 consists of 15 residues. The covered CDR3 bases are TGCAGTGCTAGTCTACTAGCGGGAGCAGGCGATACG. Translated, it gives CSASLLAGAGDT. The whole CDR3 is CSASLLAGAGDTQYF.

Remarks on this clone: The read terminates 3 residues before the CDR3 end, so the remaining end is supplied by the germline J gene. V and J are TRBV6-1 and TRBJ1-1; 8 nucleotides line up with TRBD1. Germline V gene data show CDR1 as MNHNS and CDR2 as SASEGT. Unmatched junction bases numbered 1, after V lost 4 bases and J lost 3 bases. CDR3 length: 13 residues. CDR3 sequence reads: CASSVDRDTEAFF. The sequenced part of the CDR3 DNA is TGTGCCAGCAGTGTGGACAGGGACACTGAA.

A word on this clone: The observed sequence ends 3 residues before the CDR3 terminus, with the missing tail filled in from the germline J gene. The chain links TRBV7-2 to TRBJ1-4; tentative D call: TRBD1 (5 bases). V lost 6 bases and J lost 6, with 14 bases in between. Germline CDR1 SGHTA, CDR2 FQGNSA. The length of the CDR3 is 14 residues. CDR3 amino acids: CASSFWGVDEKLFF. The covered CDR3 bases are TGTGCCAGCAGTTTTTGGGGGGTGGATGAAAAA. Together with reference TRBV7-2 and TRBJ1-4, the CDR3 gives the full variable domain: GAGVSQSPSNKVTEKGKDVELRCDPISGHTALYWYRQSLGQGLEFLIYFQGNSAPDKSGLPSDRFSAERTGGSVSTLTIQRTQQEDSAVYLCASSFWGVDEKLFFGSGTQLSVL.

As concerns this clone: The read is 3 residues too short to cover the CDR3 end, so that end is filled in from the germline J gene. The chain employs TRBV19 and TRBJ2-3; 7 bases match TRBD1. Losses at the gene ends were 6 bases for V and 4 bases for J; bases not matched to a gene: 7. Germline assignment: CDR1 LNHDA and CDR2 SQIVND (reference sequence). This CDR3 has 14 residues. CDR3 loop: CASRPGQGADTQYF. The CDR3 bases that were read are TGTGCCAGTAGGCCAGGGCAGGGGGCAGATACG.

About this clone itself: With the read ending 3 residues before the CDR3 end, the germline J gene is used to fill in that end. The chain combines TRBV5-4 with TRBJ1-3; no firm D call. V gave up 2 bases and J gave up 0 bases, with 12 bases separating them. The germline CDR1 and CDR2 sequences are SGHNT and YYREEE (reference sequence). This CDR3 contains 16 residues. The CDR3: CASSFYSGASGNTIYF. CDR3 DNA, as far as it was read: TGTGCCAGCAGCTTTTATTCAGGAGCCTCTGGAAACACC.

Comment on this clone: With the read ending 3 residues before the CDR3 end, the germline J gene is used to fill in that end. This sequence joins TRBV6-1 and TRBJ1-1; perhaps TRBD1 as D (6 bases). Germline lookup yields CDR1 MNHNS and CDR2 SASEGT. This CDR3 region has 14 residues. This CDR3 is CASSDYPGAGMAFF. The covered CDR3 bases are TGTGCCAGCAGTGATTATCCAGGGGCGGGTATG.

Remarks on this clone: Read data end 3 residues before the CDR3 end; the end is taken from the germline J gene. V gene TRBV5-1 combines with J gene TRBJ2-1, with TRBD1 matching 7 bases. Trimming cost V 6 bases and J 3 bases; bases outside gene matches: 6. The length of the CDR3 is 14 residues. Germline V gives CDR1 SGHRS, CDR2 YFSETQ. The CDR3 reads CASTPGTVYNEQFF. The sequenced CDR3 bases are TGCGCCAGCACACCCGGGACAGTCTACAATGAG.

In the case of this clone: The read stops 3 residues short of the end of the CDR3; the missing end is completed from the germline J gene. The chain uses TRBV19 and TRBJ1-5, with TRBD1 as a possible D gene (6 bases). Germline CDR1 LNHDA, CDR2 SQIVND (reference sequence). V was pared by 8 bases and J by 0 bases, with 20 bases between. The CDR3 runs 17 residues. The CDR3 reads CASLRTAPTASNQPQHF. The CDR3 DNA, read in part, is TGTGCCAGTCTCCGGACAGCCCCCACGGCTAGCAATCAGCCC.

As concerns this clone: The read comes to an end 3 residues before the CDR3 does, leaving the germline J gene to fill in the end. The same CDR3 can be traced to other DNA sequences in this sample. The chain combines TRBV7-3 with TRBJ1-1; no definite D call. With 4 bases removed from V and 1 base from J, the gap between germline ends came to 7 bases. This CDR3 is 13 amino acids long. The germline V gene has CDR1 SGHTA and CDR2 FQGTGA. The covered CDR3 bases are TGTGCCAGCAGCTCTCAGAAGAACACTGAA. Its translation: CASSSQKNTE. The complete CDR3 reads CASSSQKNTEAFF.

Turning to this clone: The read ends 3 residues early relative to the CDR3; the germline J gene fills the gap. This chain connects TRBV7-2 to TRBJ2-3; no clear D gene. The CDR3 contains 14 residues. Germline V CDR1 and CDR2: SGHTA, FQGNSA. Trimming left V 2 bases short and J 2 bases short, with 8 bases between. The CDR3 protein is CASSLFPVTDTQYF. Partial CDR3 DNA: TGTGCCAGCAGCTTATTCCCAGTCACAGATACG.

Notes on this clone: The CDR3 extends 3 residues past the end of the read, so its final part is completed from the germline J gene. The chain joins TRBV5-3 to TRBJ1-5, with 10 nucleotides matching TRBD1. TRBV5-3 is an ORF; its function is uncertain. The ends lost 4 bases at V and 3 bases at J; junction bases unmatched: 4. CDR3 length: 15 residues. The sequenced CDR3 bases are TGTGCCAGAAGCCGAGGGACAGGGGACAATCAGCCC. Its protein is CARSRGTGDNQP. The full-length CDR3 reads as CARSRGTGDNQPQHF.

On this clone itself: The read comes to an end 3 residues before the CDR3 does, leaving the germline J gene to fill in the end. J is TRBJ2-3 and V is TRBV5-1; TRBD1 aligns across 7 bases. With V trimmed by 5 bases and J by 1 base, 7 bases remained unmatched. Germline CDR1 reads SGHRS; CDR2 reads YFSETQ. The CDR3 covers 15 residues. The CDR3 bases that were read are TGCGCCAGCAGGGACAGGATTTCCCGCACAGATACG. The encoded protein is CASRDRISRTDT. The full CDR3 is CASRDRISRTDTQYF.

Note on this clone: The DNA ends 3 residues before the CDR3 does, and the rest of the CDR3 is filled in from the germline J gene. This chain joins TRBV11-2 and TRBJ2-1, with D perhaps matching TRBD2 (6 bases). Trimming took off 4 bases at V and 1 base at J, with 11 bases between the two ends. The CDR3 is made up of 15 amino acids. Looked up from germline, CDR1 is SGHAT and CDR2 is FQNNGV. The covered CDR3 bases are TGTGCCAGCAGCTCGACTAGGGGTTCCTACAATGAG. Protein product: CASSSTRGSYNE. In full, the CDR3 is CASSSTRGSYNEQFF. Using reference TRBV11-2 and TRBJ2-1 for the parts outside the CDR3, the full variable domain is EAGVAQSPRYKIIEKRQSVAFWCNPISGHATLYWYQQILGQGPKLLIQFQNNGVVDDSQLPKDRFSAERLKGVDSTLKIQPAKLEDSAVYLCASSSTRGSYNEQFFGPGTRLTVL.

In the case of this clone: Read data end 3 residues before the CDR3 end; the end is taken from the germline J gene. V and J are TRBV5-1 and TRBJ1-2, with TRBD1 matching 8 bases. The CDR3 totals 13 residues. Germline V gene sequence: CDR1 SGHRS, CDR2 YFSETQ. The covered CDR3 bases are TGCGCCAGCAGCAGAACAGGGGGTATCGGC. Translation: CASSRTGGIG. The entire CDR3 protein reads CASSRTGGIGYTF.

A note on this clone: The read stops 3 residues short of the end of the CDR3; the missing end is completed from the germline J gene. This chain connects TRBV20-1 to TRBJ2-5; TRBD2 aligns across 9 bases. This CDR3 has 13 amino acids. The ends lost 2 bases at V and 5 bases at J; junction bases unmatched: 3. Per germline, CDR1 DFQATT and CDR2 SNEGSKA (reference sequence). Incomplete CDR3 DNA: TGCAGTGCTAGACTAGCGGGAACGGAGACC. Protein sequence: CSARLAGTET. The complete CDR3 sequence is CSARLAGTETQYF.

As regards this clone: The read ends 3 residues shy of where the CDR3 ends; the end is completed using the germline J gene. The rearrangement links TRBV11-1 to TRBJ2-2, with TRBD1 matching 11 bases. Trimming cost V 3 bases and J 5 bases; bases outside gene matches: 2. The germline CDR1 and CDR2 sequences are SGHAT and FQDESV (reference sequence). The CDR3 is made up of 15 amino acids. CDR3 amino acids: CASSFRDRGTGELFF. The sequenced CDR3 bases are TGTGCCAGCAGCTTCCGGGACAGGGGGACCGGGGAG. The whole variable domain, remainder taken from reference TRBV11-1 and TRBJ2-2, is EAEVAQSPRYKITEKSQAVAFWCDPISGHATLYWYRQILGQGPELLVQFQDESVVDDSQLPKDRFSAERLKGVDSTLKIQPAELGDSAMYLCASSFRDRGTGELFFGEGSRLTVL.

As for this clone: With the read ending 3 residues before the CDR3 end, the germline J gene is used to fill in that end. The J gene is TRBJ2-1, the V gene TRBV29-1; D may be TRBD1 (5 bases). The CDR3 is made up of 14 amino acids. Trimming removed 1 base at V and 6 bases at J, with 13 bases between. The germline V gene encodes CDR1 SQVTM and CDR2 ANQGSEA. CDR3 region: CSVEVPRVVNEQFF. Partial CDR3 DNA: TGCAGCGTTGAAGTGCCCAGGGTGGTCAATGAG.

Comment on this clone: The read halts 3 residues ahead of the CDR3 end, with the missing end drawn from the germline J gene. V and J are TRBV10-3 and TRBJ2-2; D call uncertain. This CDR3 is built from 14 residues. Trimming pared 2 bases from V and 5 bases from J, leaving 9 bases between. CDR1 ENHRY and CDR2 SYGVKD come from the germline V gene. Here the CDR3 reads CAISEGQVTGELFF. CDR3 DNA (partial): TGTGCCATCAGTGAGGGCCAGGTGACCGGGGAG.

Comment on this clone: The read ends 3 residues early relative to the CDR3; the germline J gene fills the gap. The J gene is TRBJ1-3, the V gene TRBV7-9; the D gene is possibly TRBD1 (5 bases). The CDR3 has 15 amino acids. Trimming stripped 5 bases from V and 0 bases from J, with 11 bases between. Germline values: CDR1 SEHNR, CDR2 FQNEAQ (reference sequence). The CDR3 sequence: CASSDTGISGNTIYF. The CDR3 bases that were read are TGTGCCAGCAGCGACACAGGCATCTCTGGAAACACC.

Comment on this clone: The read comes to an end 3 residues before the CDR3 does, leaving the germline J gene to fill in the end. This chain connects TRBV20-1 to TRBJ2-4; 11 bases are shared with TRBD2. CDR1 and CDR2 (germline): DFQATT, SNEGSKA (reference sequence). This CDR3 comprises 17 residues. V was clipped by 1 base and J by 2 bases; unmatched bases: 7. Incomplete CDR3 DNA: TGCAGTGCTAGAGTAGCGGGGGGGCCTGGGTCCAAAAACATT. Its protein is CSARVAGGPGSKNI. In full, the CDR3 reads CSARVAGGPGSKNIQYF.

In the case of this clone: The read finishes 3 residues shy of the CDR3 end, and the germline J gene is used to complete it. This chain connects TRBV6-1 to TRBJ1-4; 7 bases are shared with TRBD1. V shed 6 bases and J 3 bases; nucleotides not matched to a gene: 7. CDR1 and CDR2 from the germline V gene are MNHNS and SASEGT. There are 15 residues in the CDR3. The covered CDR3 bases are TGTGCCAGCAGCGAACAGGGGACGGCTAATGAAAAA. Translation: CASSEQGTANEK. In full, the CDR3 reads CASSEQGTANEKLFF.

As to this clone: The read finishes 3 residues shy of the CDR3 end, and the germline J gene is used to complete it. V usage is TRBV5-1 and J usage is TRBJ2-1, with 8 bases matching TRBD2. Germline loops: CDR1 SGHRS, CDR2 YFSETQ. Losses at the gene ends were 4 bases for V and 7 bases for J; bases not matched to a gene: 4. The CDR3 is made up of 13 amino acids. The CDR3: CASSAGGGNEQFF. The DNA read from the CDR3 is TGCGCCAGCAGCGCGGGGGGTGGGAATGAG.

As concerns this clone: The read falls 3 residues short of the CDR3 end, and the missing part is taken from the germline J gene. V is TRBV10-1 and J is TRBJ2-2; the match to TRBD1 covers 7 bases. The CDR3 runs 16 residues. Trimming cost V 2 bases and J 0 bases; bases outside gene matches: 3. Per the germline V gene, CDR1 is WNHNN and CDR2 is SYGVQD (reference sequence). This CDR3 is CASSEATGTNTGELFF. Incomplete CDR3 DNA: TGCGCCAGCAGTGAGGCGACAGGGACGAACACCGGGGAG.

As to this clone: The CDR3 extends 3 residues past the end of the read, so its final part is completed from the germline J gene. This chain connects TRBV7-3 to TRBJ2-3; D gene uncertain. Trimming cost V 0 bases and J 0 bases, with 7 bases left between them. Germline CDR1 is SGHTA and CDR2 is FQGTGA. This CDR3 is 15 amino acids long. The covered CDR3 bases are TGTGCCAGCAGCTTAACTAGCAGTAGCACAGATACG. Protein sequence: CASSLTSSSTDT. In full, the CDR3 is CASSLTSSSTDTQYF.

With regard to this clone: The read falls 3 residues short of the CDR3 end, and the missing part is taken from the germline J gene. The chain uses TRBV28 and TRBJ1-5, with a weak D call TRBD1 (5 bases). CDR1 and CDR2 (germline): MDHEN, SYDVKM. This CDR3 region has 13 residues. With 8 bases removed from V and 3 bases from J, the gap between germline ends came to 11 bases. CDR3 amino acids: CASQAGPNQPQHF. The part of the CDR3 DNA that was read is TGTGCCAGCCAGGCGGGGCCCAATCAGCCC.

Comments on this clone: With the read ending 3 residues before the CDR3 end, the germline J gene is used to fill in that end. This sequence joins TRBV20-1 and TRBJ1-5, with 7 bases matching TRBD1. V gave up 6 bases and J gave up 3 bases; unmatched junction bases: 5. This CDR3 contains 13 residues. From germline, CDR1 is DFQATT and CDR2 SNEGSKA (reference sequence). CDR3 DNA (partial): TGCAGTGCCGCCGACAGGGTCAATCAGCCC. Protein: CSAADRVNQP. The full-length CDR3 reads as CSAADRVNQPQHF.

A word on this clone: The read halts 3 residues ahead of the CDR3 end, with the missing end drawn from the germline J gene. The V and J genes are TRBV12-3 or TRBV12-4 and TRBJ2-1; D is perhaps TRBD1 (6 bases). This CDR3 contains 13 residues. The V end lost 5 bases, the J end lost 6 bases, and 11 bases lay between the germline ends. The chain's CDR3 is CASSPRTVNEQFF. CDR3 DNA (partial): TGTGCCAGCAGTCCCCGGACAGTCAATGAG.

Concerning this clone itself: The sequence runs out 3 residues before the end of the CDR3; the remainder is reconstructed from the germline J gene. The chain carries TRBV20-1 and TRBJ1-5; D possibly corresponds to TRBD1 (6 bases). Per germline, CDR1 DFQATT and CDR2 SNEGSKA (reference sequence). V lost 0 bases to trimming and J lost 3 bases, with 12 bases between them. This CDR3 is 15 amino acids long. The sequenced CDR3 bases are TGCAGTGCTAGAGACCAGGGGATCTCCAATCAGCCC. Amino acid sequence: CSARDQGISNQP. The whole CDR3 reads CSARDQGISNQPQHF.